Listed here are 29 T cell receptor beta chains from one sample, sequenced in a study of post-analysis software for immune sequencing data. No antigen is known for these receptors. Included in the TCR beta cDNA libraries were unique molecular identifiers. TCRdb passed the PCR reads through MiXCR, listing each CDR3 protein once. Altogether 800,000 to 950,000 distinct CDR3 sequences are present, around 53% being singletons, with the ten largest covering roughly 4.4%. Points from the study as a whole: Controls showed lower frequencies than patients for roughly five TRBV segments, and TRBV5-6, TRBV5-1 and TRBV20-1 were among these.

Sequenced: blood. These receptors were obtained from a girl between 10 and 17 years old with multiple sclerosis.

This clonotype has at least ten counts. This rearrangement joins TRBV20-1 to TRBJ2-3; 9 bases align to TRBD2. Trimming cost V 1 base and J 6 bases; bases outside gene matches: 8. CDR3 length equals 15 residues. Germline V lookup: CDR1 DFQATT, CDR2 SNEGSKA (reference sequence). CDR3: CSARVPAGGRDTQYF. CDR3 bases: TGCAGTGCTAGAGTCCCCGCGGGAGGGAGGGATACGCAGTATTTT.

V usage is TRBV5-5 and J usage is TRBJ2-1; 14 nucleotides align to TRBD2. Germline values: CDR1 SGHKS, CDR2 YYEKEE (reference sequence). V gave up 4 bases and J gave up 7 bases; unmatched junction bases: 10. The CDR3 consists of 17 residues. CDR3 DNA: TGTGCCAGCAGCCCCAGACTAGCGGGGGGGCCTGGGAATGAGCAGTTCTTC. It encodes CASSPRLAGGPGNEQFF.

CDR3 loop: CAISAPGTSGPSTDTQYF. In DNA form, the CDR3 reads TGTGCCATCAGTGCCCCCGGCACTAGCGGCCCGAGCACAGATACGCAGTATTTT. The chain links TRBV10-3 to TRBJ2-3; 8 bases are shared with TRBD2. The CDR3 has 18 residues. Germline CDR1 and CDR2: ENHRY and SYGVKD. V trimming: 4 bases; J trimming: 0 bases; junction bases outside the gene matches: 12.

The CDR3 is CATSSRSSDRFFFGYTF. In DNA form, the CDR3 reads TGTGCCACCAGCAGTAGGAGTTCGGACAGGTTTTTCTTCGGCTACACCTTC. The rearrangement links TRBV15 to TRBJ1-2; 7 positions agree with TRBD1. V gave up 3 bases and J gave up 8 bases; unmatched junction bases: 18. The CDR3 is 17 residues long. Germline V gives CDR1 LNHNV, CDR2 YYDKDF (reference sequence).

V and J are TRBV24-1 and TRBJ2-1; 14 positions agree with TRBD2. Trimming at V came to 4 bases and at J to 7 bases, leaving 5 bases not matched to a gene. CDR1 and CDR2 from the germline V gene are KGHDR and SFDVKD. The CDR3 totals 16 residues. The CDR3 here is CATSEAGTSGSNEQFF. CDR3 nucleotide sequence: TGTGCCACCAGTGAAGCCGGGACTAGCGGGAGTAATGAGCAGTTCTTC.

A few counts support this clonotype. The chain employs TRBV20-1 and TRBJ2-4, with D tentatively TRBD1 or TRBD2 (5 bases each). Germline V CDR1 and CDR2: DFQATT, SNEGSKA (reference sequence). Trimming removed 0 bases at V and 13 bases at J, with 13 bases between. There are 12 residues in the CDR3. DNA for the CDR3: TGCAGTGCTAGAGATTGGGGGAAGGAGCAGTACTTC. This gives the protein CSARDWGKEQYF.

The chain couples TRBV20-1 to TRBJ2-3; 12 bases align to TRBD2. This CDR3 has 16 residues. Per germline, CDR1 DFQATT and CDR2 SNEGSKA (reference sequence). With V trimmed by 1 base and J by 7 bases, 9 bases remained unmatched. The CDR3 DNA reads TGCAGTGCTAGAGGGACTAGCGGGGCGCCACAGAATACGCAGTATTTT. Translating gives CSARGTSGAPQNTQYF.

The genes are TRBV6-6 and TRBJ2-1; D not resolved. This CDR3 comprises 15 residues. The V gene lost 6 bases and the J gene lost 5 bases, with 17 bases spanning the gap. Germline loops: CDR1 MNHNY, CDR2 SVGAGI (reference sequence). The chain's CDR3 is CASRRLFLIDNEQFF. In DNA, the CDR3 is TGTGCCAGCAGACGGCTGTTTCTCATAGACAATGAGCAGTTCTTC.

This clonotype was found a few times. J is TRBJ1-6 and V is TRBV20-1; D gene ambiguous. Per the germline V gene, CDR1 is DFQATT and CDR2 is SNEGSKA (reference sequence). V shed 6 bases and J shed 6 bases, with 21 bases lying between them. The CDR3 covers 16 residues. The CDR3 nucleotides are TGCAGTGCCTTGTGGGAAGGGTCCCTTTTTAATTCACCCCTCCACTTT. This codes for CSALWEGSLFNSPLHF.

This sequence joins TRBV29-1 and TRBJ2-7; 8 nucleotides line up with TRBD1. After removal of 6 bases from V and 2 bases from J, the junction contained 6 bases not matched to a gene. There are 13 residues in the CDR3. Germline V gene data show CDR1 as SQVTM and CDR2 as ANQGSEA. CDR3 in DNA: TGCAGCGTCCAGGGGGCGAGCACCTACGAGCAGTACTTC. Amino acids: CSVQGASTYEQYF.

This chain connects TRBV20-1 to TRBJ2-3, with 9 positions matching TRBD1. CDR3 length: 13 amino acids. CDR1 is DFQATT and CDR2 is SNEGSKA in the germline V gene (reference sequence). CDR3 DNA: TGCAGAGCGGGACAGGGATCCACAGATACGCAGTATTTT. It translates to CRAGQGSTDTQYF.

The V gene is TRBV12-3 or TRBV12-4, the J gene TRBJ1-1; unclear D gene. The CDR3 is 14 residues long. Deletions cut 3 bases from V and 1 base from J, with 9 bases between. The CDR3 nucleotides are TGTGCCAGCAGTTTTCTTGGTTGGAACACTGAAGCTTTCTTT. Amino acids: CASSFLGWNTEAFF.

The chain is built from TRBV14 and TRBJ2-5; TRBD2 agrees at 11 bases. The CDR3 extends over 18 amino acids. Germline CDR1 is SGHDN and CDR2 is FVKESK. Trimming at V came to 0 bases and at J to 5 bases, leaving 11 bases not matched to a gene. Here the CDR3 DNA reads TGTGCCAGCAGCCAAGAAGAAACTAGCGGGAGTGGTATGGAGACCCAGTACTTC. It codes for CASSQEETSGSGMETQYF.

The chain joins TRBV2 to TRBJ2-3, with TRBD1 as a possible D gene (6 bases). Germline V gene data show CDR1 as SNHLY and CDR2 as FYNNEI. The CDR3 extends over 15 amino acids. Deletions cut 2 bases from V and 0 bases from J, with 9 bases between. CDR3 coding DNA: TGTGCCAGCAGTGAATTTGACAGGAGCACAGATACGCAGTATTTT. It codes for CASSEFDRSTDTQYF.

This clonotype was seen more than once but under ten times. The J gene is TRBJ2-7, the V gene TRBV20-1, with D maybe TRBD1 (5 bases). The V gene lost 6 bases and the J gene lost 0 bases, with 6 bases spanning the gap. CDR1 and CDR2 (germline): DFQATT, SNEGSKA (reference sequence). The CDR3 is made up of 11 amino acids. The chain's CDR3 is CSADSSYEQYF. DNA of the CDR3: TGCAGTGCCGACAGCTCCTACGAGCAGTACTTC.

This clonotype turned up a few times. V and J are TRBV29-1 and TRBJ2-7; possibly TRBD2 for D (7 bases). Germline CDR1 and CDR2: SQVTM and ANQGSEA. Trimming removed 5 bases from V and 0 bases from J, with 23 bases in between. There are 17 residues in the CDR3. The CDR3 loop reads CSVRGAGRKQSSYEQYF. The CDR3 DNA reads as TGCAGCGTTCGGGGGGCAGGGAGAAAACAGAGCTCCTACGAGCAGTACTTC.

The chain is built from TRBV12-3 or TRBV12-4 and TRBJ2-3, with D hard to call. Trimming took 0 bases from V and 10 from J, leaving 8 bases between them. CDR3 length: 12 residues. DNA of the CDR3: TGTGCCAGCAGTTTAGCCGGCACCTCGCAGTATTTT. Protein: CASSLAGTSQYF.

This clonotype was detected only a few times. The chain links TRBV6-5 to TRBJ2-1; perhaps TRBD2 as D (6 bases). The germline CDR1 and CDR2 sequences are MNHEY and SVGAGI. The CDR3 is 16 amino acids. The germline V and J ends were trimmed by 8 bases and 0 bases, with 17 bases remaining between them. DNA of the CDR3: TGTGCCAGCCAAAAGAGCGGGTCGAGCTCCTACAATGAGCAGTTCTTC. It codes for CASQKSGSSSYNEQFF.

The CDR3 region is CGVGELSTDTQYF. The CDR3 coding sequence is TGCGGGGTCGGGGAGCTAAGCACAGATACGCAGTATTTT. The chain has TRBV20-1 and TRBJ2-3; possibly TRBD2 for D (5 bases). The CDR3 is made up of 13 amino acids. In germline, CDR1 is DFQATT, CDR2 SNEGSKA (reference sequence).

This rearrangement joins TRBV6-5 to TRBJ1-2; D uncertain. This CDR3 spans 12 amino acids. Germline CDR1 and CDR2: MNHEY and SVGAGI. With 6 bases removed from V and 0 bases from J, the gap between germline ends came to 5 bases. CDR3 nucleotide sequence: TGTGCCAGCAGGGCTCCTAACTATGGCTACACCTTC. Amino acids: CASRAPNYGYTF.

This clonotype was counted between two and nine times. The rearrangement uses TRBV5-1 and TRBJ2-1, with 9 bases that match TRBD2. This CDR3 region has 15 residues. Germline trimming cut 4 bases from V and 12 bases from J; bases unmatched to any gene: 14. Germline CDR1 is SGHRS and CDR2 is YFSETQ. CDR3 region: CASSMTVAGEGGQFF. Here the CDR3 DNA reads TGCGCCAGCAGCATGACTGTAGCGGGAGAAGGGGGGCAGTTCTTC.

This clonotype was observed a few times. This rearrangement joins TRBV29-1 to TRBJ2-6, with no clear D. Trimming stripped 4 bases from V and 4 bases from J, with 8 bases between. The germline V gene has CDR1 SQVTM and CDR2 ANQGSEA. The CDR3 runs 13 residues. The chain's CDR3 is CSVVAVGANVLTF. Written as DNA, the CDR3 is TGCAGCGTTGTTGCGGTCGGGGCCAACGTCCTGACTTTC. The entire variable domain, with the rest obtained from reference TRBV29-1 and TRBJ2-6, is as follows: SAVISQKPSRDICQRGTSLTIQCQVDSQVTMMFWYRQQPGQSLTLIATANQGSEATYESGFVIDKFPISRPNLTFSTLTVSNMSPEDSSIYLCSVVAVGANVLTFGAGSRLTVL.

The CDR3, as DNA: TGTGCCACCAGCAGAGATCGGAATCCGCCAAGGTCCTACGAGCAGTACTTC. Its protein is CATSRDRNPPRSYEQYF. The chain has TRBV15 and TRBJ2-7, with D unresolved. Germline CDR1 LNHNV, CDR2 YYDKDF (reference sequence). The V end was cut by 0 bases, the J end by 1 base, with 16 bases between. This CDR3 spans 17 amino acids.

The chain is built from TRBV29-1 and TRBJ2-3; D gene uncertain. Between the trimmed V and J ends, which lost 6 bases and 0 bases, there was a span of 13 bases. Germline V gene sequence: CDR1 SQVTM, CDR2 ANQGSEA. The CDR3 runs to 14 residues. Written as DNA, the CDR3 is TGCAGCGTCAGACCGCGTCTTAGCACAGATACGCAGTATTTT. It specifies CSVRPRLSTDTQYF.

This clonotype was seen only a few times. CDR3 amino acids: CAISAGTGSYGYTF. CDR3 in DNA: TGTGCCATCAGTGCCGGGACAGGGTCCTATGGCTACACCTTC. V and J are TRBV10-3 and TRBJ1-2; 9 nucleotides agree with TRBD1. V shed 4 bases, J shed 4 bases, and the junction held 4 bases outside the gene matches. The CDR3 is 14 residues long. The germline V gene has CDR1 ENHRY and CDR2 SYGVKD.

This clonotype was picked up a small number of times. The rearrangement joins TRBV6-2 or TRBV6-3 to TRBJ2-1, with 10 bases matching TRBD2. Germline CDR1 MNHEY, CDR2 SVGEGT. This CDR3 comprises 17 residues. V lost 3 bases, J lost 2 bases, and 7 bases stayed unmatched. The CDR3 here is CASSYPSGRVPYNEQFF. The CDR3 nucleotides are TGTGCCAGCAGTTATCCCAGCGGGAGGGTTCCCTACAATGAGCAGTTCTTC.

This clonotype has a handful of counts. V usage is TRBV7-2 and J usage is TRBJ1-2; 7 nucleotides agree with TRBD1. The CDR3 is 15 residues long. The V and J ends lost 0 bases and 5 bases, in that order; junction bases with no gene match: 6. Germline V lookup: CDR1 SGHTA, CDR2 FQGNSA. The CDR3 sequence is CASSLALGQVYGYTF. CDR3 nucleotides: TGTGCCAGCAGCTTAGCGCTAGGACAGGTTTATGGCTACACCTTC.

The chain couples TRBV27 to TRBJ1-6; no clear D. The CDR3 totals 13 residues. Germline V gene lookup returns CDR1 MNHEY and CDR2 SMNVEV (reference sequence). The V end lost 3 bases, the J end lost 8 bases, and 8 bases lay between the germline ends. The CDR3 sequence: CASSFGSYSPLHF. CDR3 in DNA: TGTGCCAGCAGTTTTGGCAGTTATTCACCCCTCCACTTT.

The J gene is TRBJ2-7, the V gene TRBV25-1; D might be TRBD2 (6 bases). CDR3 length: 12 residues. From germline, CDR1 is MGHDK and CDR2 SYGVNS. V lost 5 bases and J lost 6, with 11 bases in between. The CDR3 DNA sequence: TGTGCCAGCAGTCTAGGGACTCTCGAGCAGTACTTC. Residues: CASSLGTLEQYF.